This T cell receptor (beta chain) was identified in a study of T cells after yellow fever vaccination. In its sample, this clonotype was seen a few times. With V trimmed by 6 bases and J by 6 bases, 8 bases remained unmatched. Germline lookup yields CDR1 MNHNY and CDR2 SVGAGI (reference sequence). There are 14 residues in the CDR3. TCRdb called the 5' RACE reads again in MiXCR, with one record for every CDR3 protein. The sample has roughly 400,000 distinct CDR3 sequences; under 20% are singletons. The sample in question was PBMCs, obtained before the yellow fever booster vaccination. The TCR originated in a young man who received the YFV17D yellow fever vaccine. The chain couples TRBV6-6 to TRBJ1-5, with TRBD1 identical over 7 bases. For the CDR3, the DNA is TGTGCCAGCAGAGGACAGGACGCCGGTCAGCCCCAGCATTTT. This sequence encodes CASRGQDAGQPQHF.